This is a list of T cell receptor beta chains from one sample in a study of control samples from healthy donors and cancer patients. The assay was immunoSEQ multiplex PCR, and TCRdb's table has in-frame clones only and misses some. Found here are some 28,000 clones, about 87% of them singletons; the top ten hold 1.6%. Material for sequencing was PBMCs. These receptors were obtained from a woman aged 40 to 50 with lung cancer. Both conserved end residues are part of each CDR3. The D gene is left open where the match is weak. Clone size is given for some rows only: seen once, a few or many times, or a class if the clone is expanded.

TRBJ2-7 | NA | TRBV19 | TRBD1 | TGTGCCAGTAGTGCGACAGGGATTTTAGCCTACGAGCAGTACTTC | CASSATGILAYEQYF
TRBJ1-5 | NA | TRBV18 | NA | TGTGCCAGCTCACCACAGGGTACGGATCAGCCCCAGCATTTT | CASSPQGTDQPQHF
TRBJ1-4 | NA | TRBV18 | NA | TGTGCCAGCTCACCACAGAATAATGAAAAACTGTTTTTT | CASSPQNNEKLFF
TRBJ2-6 | NA | TRBV6-1 | NA | TGTGCCAGCAGTGAAGCCCGGCGGGGAAGAATGCCTGGGGCCAACGTCCTGACTTTC | CASSEARRGRMPGANVLTF
TRBJ2-3 | NA | TRBV15 | NA | TGTGCCACCAGCAGAGAGCGGGGTAACACAGATACGCAGTATTTT | CATSRERGNTDTQYF
TRBJ1-1 | NA | TRBV7-2 | NA | TGTGCCAGCAGCTCGGGGGCAATGAACACTGAAGCTTTCTTT | CASSSGAMNTEAFF
TRBJ1-5 | NA | TRBV6-5 | NA | TGTGCCAGCAGCCTAGGGCCCAGGATTAATCAGCCCCAGCATTTT | CASSLGPRINQPQHF
TRBJ2-5 | NA | TRBV30 | TRBD2 | TGTGCCTGGAGTAGCTTGGGGCTAGCGGGGAATACCCAGTACTTC | CAWSSLGLAGNTQYF
TRBJ2-2 | NA | TRBV25-1 | NA | TGTGCCAGCAGTGAATTGAATAGCCGCGGGGAGCTGTTTTTT | CASSELNSRGELFF
TRBJ2-3 | NA | TRBV6-6 | TRBD2 | TGTGCCAGCGGGTGGGGAGGGTCGGATACGCAGTATTTT | CASGWGGSDTQYF
TRBJ1-1 | once | TRBV11-2 | NA | TGTGCCAGCAGCTTAGGGACCTCCTACACTGAAGCTTTCTTT | CASSLGTSYTEAFF
TRBJ2-1 | NA | TRBV10-3 | TRBD1 | TGTGCCATCAGTGACCAACGCCCGGGACAGGGTCAAGAGCAGTTCTTC | CAISDQRPGQGQEQFF
TRBJ1-1 | NA | TRBV11-3 | TRBD1 | TGTGCCAGCAGCTTCCAAGGGACAGCGCCTATGAACACTGAAGCTTTCTTT | CASSFQGTAPMNTEAFF
TRBJ1-1 | NA | TRBV29-1 | NA | TGCAGCGTTGAGGTGGGAGGGAACACTGAAGCTTTCTTT | CSVEVGGNTEAFF
TRBJ1-1 | NA | TRBV9 | NA | TGTGCCAGCAGCGAGGGCCCGTTCATGAACACTGAAGCTTTCTTT | CASSEGPFMNTEAFF
TRBJ1-1 | NA | TRBV6-2/TRBV6-3 | NA | TGTGCCAGCAGTTACAGTGAGATGGCTGAAGCTTTCTTT | CASSYSEMAEAFF
TRBJ2-7 | few | TRBV29-1 | TRBD1 | TGCAGCGTTGAAGACCCGACAGGGCCCGAGCAGTACTTC | CSVEDPTGPEQYF
TRBJ1-5 | NA | TRBV10-2 | NA | TGCGCCAGCCATGCCGGACAGTATAGCAATCAGCCCCAGCATTTT | CASHAGQYSNQPQHF
TRBJ2-3 | NA | TRBV15 | NA | TGTGCCACCAGCAGAGATTATAGGGGAGATACGCAGTATTTT | CATSRDYRGDTQYF
TRBJ1-3 | few | TRBV11-3 | NA | TGTGCCAGCAGCCTCGGACGGCACTCTGGAAACACCATATATTTT | CASSLGRHSGNTIYF
TRBJ2-7 | NA | TRBV6-2/TRBV6-3 | TRBD1 | TGTGCCAGCATCCCGGGACAGCTTACCTACGAGCAGTACTTC | CASIPGQLTYEQYF
TRBJ1-2 | NA | TRBV2 | NA | TGTGCCAGCAGTGAACCCGGGGGACGCTACACCTTC | CASSEPGGRYTF
TRBJ2-5 | NA | TRBV28 | NA | TGTGCCAGCAGCAGTACTTGGGAGACCCAGTACTTC | CASSSTWETQYF
TRBJ1-5 | NA | TRBV30 | TRBD1 | TGTGCCTGGAGTGTAACAGGGGCGATGGCCCAGCATTTT | CAWSVTGAMAQHF
TRBJ1-2 | NA | TRBV14 | NA | TGTGCCAGCAGCCAATGGGGTAACTATGGCTACACCTTC | CASSQWGNYGYTF
TRBJ1-2 | once | TRBV4-2 | NA | TGTGCCAGCAGCCAAGGATCAGCCGGGACCCAGGGAGACCACTATGGCTACACCTTC | CASSQGSAGTQGDHYGYTF
TRBJ2-7 | NA | TRBV10-3 | NA | TGTGCCATCAGTATAGGCGGGGCCTACGAGCAGTACTTC | CAISIGGAYEQYF
TRBJ2-7 | once | TRBV28 | NA | TGTGCCAGCAACGGGGGTATACGTTTGGAGCAGTACTTC | CASNGGIRLEQYF
TRBJ1-5 | NA | TRBV14 | NA | TGTGCCAGCAGCCAAGGCAATCAGCCCCAGCATTTT | CASSQGNQPQHF
TRBJ1-5 | NA | TRBV2 | NA | TGTGCCAGCAGTGAAGGACCCGCAGCCCAGCATTTT | CASSEGPAAQHF
TRBJ2-3 | NA | TRBV5-1 | NA | TGCGCCAGCAGCTTGAATCCAAGCACAGATACGCAGTATTTT | CASSLNPSTDTQYF
TRBJ2-3 | NA | TRBV4-2 | NA | TGTGCCAGCAGCCAAGCCCAGCTGGGGGGAGATACGCAGTATTTT | CASSQAQLGGDTQYF
TRBJ2-7 | NA | TRBV7-8 | NA | TGTGCCAGCAGCTTAGCACGGAGAGGGGGTTTGGACGAGCAGTACTTC | CASSLARRGGLDEQYF
TRBJ2-1 | NA | TRBV30 | TRBD2 | TGTGCCTGGGCTAGCGGGGTCGGCAATGAGCAGTTCTTC | CAWASGVGNEQFF
TRBJ2-3 | NA | TRBV5-1 | TRBD2 | TGCGCCAGCAGCCCTAGCGGGGGGGCGCGCACAGATACGCAGTATTTT | CASSPSGGARTDTQYF
TRBJ2-1 | NA | TRBV6-5 | NA | TGTGCCAGCAGCTCCGTCGGGCTTTACAATGAGCAGTTCTTC | CASSSVGLYNEQFF
TRBJ1-1 | NA | TRBV4-2 | NA | TGTGCCAGCAGACTTGGGACTGAAGCTTTCTTT | CASRLGTEAFF
TRBJ2-5 | NA | TRBV25-1 | TRBD1 | TGTGCCAGCAGTGACTCATCGAACCCAGGGGGCGCAGAGACCCAGTACTTC | CASSDSSNPGGAETQYF
TRBJ2-3 | NA | TRBV30 | TRBD1 | TGTGCCTGGAGTGTAGGTCCGGGACAGTGGGATACGCAGTATTTT | CAWSVGPGQWDTQYF
TRBJ2-2 | NA | TRBV7-6 | TRBD1 | TGTGCCAGCAGCTTTCTGACAGGGTCAGGCACCGGGGAGCTGTTTTTT | CASSFLTGSGTGELFF
TRBJ2-7 | NA | TRBV3-1/TRBV3-2 | NA | TGTGCCAGCAGCCAAGATAGGGCAGTATACGAGCAGTACTTC | CASSQDRAVYEQYF
TRBJ1-2 | NA | TRBV6-5 | TRBD1 | TGTGCCAGCAGTCTCGACAGGGCTAACTATGGCTACACCTTC | CASSLDRANYGYTF
TRBJ1-2 | NA | TRBV19 | NA | TGTGCCAGTAGTGGCCCAGATTTTAACTATGGCTACACCTTC | CASSGPDFNYGYTF
TRBJ1-2 | NA | TRBV11-2 | NA | TGTGCCAGCAGCTCCCTCCAGGCAGGGAGCTATGGCTACACCTTC | CASSSLQAGSYGYTF
TRBJ2-3 | once | TRBV4-1 | NA | TGCGCCAGCAGCCAAGATCTGCGCACAGATACGCAGTATTTT | CASSQDLRTDTQYF
TRBJ2-5 | NA | TRBV5-3 | TRBD2 | TGTGCCAGAAGCTTGGACTATGCCAGCGGGGGGCCTCCACAAGAGACCCAGTACTTC | CARSLDYASGGPPQETQYF
TRBJ1-1 | NA | TRBV3-1/TRBV3-2 | NA | TGTGCCAGCAGCCAAGGTCAGCCGAACACTGAAGCTTTCTTT | CASSQGQPNTEAFF
TRBJ2-1 | NA | TRBV6-5 | NA | TGTGCCAGCAGTTACAATCCCAACTCAGAGGGCAATGAGCAGTTCTTC | CASSYNPNSEGNEQFF
TRBJ1-1 | NA | TRBV19 | TRBD1 | TGTGCCAGCGTGGACAGGGGACGAAAAAACACTGAAGCTTTCTTT | CASVDRGRKNTEAFF
TRBJ2-3 | NA | TRBV29-1 | NA | TGCAGCGTTGTGAAGTCGAGCGCAGATACGCAGTATTTT | CSVVKSSADTQYF
TRBJ1-3 | NA | TRBV2 | NA | TGTGCCAGCGCTGGGGCCGGAAACACCATATATTTT | CASAGAGNTIYF
TRBJ2-3 | NA | TRBV5-1 | TRBD1 | TGCGCCAGTAGGACAGGGCCCTCAGATACGCAGTATTTT | CASRTGPSDTQYF
TRBJ2-3 | NA | TRBV27 | TRBD2 | TGTGCCAGCAGTTTACGAACTAGCGGGGTCTCAGATACGCAGTATTTT | CASSLRTSGVSDTQYF
TRBJ2-1 | NA | TRBV3-1/TRBV3-2 | TRBD2 | TGTGCCAGCAGCAGGACTAGCGGGGGGGCAGATGAGCAGTTCTTC | CASSRTSGGADEQFF
TRBJ2-2 | NA | TRBV4-2 | TRBD2 | TGTGCCAGCAGCCACGGACTAGCGAGCGGGGAGCTGTTTTTT | CASSHGLASGELFF